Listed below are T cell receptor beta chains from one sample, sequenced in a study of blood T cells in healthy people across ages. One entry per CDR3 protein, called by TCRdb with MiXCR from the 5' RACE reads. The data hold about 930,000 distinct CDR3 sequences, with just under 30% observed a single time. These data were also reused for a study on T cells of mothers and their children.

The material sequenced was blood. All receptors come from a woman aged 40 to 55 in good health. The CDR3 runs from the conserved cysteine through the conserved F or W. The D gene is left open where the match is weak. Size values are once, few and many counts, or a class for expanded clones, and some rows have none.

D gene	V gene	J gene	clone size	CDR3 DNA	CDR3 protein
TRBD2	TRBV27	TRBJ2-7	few	TGTGCCAGCACGGGAGGTACAGACTACAATGAGCAGTACTTC	CASTGGTDYNEQYF
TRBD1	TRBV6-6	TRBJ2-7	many	TGTGCCAGCAGTCAAGGACAGGGGGCGTCCTACGAGCAGTACTTC	CASSQGQGASYEQYF
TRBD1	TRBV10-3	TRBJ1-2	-	TGTGTCATCGGGGGGGACAGGGCCCTCACCTATGGCTTCACCTTC	CVIGGDRALTYGFTF
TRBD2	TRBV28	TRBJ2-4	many	TGTGCCAGCAGTCGCGGGGGGGCGTCTGTCATTCAGTACTTC	CASSRGGASVIQYF
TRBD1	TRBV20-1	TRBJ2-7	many	TGCAGTGCTAGCAGGGGACAGGGGGGCGAGCAGTACTTC	CSASRGQGGEQYF
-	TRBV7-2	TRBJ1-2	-	TGTGCCAGCAGCTTAGCGAGAGGGGGAATTGACTATGGCTACACCTTC	CASSLARGGIDYGYTF
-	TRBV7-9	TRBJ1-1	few	TGTGCCAGCAGCTCCCAGGGACCTGAAGCTTTCTTT	CASSSQGPEAFF
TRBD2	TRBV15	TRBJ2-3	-	TGTGCCACCAGCGGAACGACTAGCGGGGGGGCAGATACGCAGTATTTT	CATSGTTSGGADTQYF
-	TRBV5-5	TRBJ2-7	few	TGTGCCAGCAGCCCGACAGCCGACTACGAGCAGTACTTC	CASSPTADYEQYF
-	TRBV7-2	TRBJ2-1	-	TGTGCCAGCAGCTTAGCGCAGGCGTCCTACGAGCAGTTCTTC	CASSLAQASYEQFF
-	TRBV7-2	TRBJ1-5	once	TGTGCCAGCAGCTTAGCCTTCAATCAGCCCCAGCATTTT	CASSLAFNQPQHF
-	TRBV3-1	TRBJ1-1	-	TGTGCCAGCAGCCAGGCGGGGGCGAGAACTGAAGCTTTCTTT	CASSQAGARTEAFF
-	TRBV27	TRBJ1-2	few	TGTGCCAGCAGTTTAATTGACCAACGGGATGGCTACACCTTC	CASSLIDQRDGYTF